The present TCR beta chain was sequenced within a study of CD8 T cells in ankylosing spondylitis. Findings and limits, study-wide: Among TCR beta sequences, a motif of under ten highly homologous variants appeared characteristic of ankylosing spondylitis blood.

In this sample, this clonotype turned up many times. No antigen is known for it. V gave up 7 bases and J gave up 2 bases, with 14 bases separating them. From germline, CDR1 is SQVTM and CDR2 ANQGSEA. The CDR3 is 13 amino acids. One entry per CDR3 protein, called by TCRdb with MiXCR from the 5' RACE reads. Of 700,000 or so distinct CDR3 sequences detected, around 20% appear once; the ten largest clones hold 15% to 20%. The sequence was obtained from a male donor with ankylosing spondylitis. Sequencing input: blood, either unsorted or a sorted T cell fraction (not recorded which). The J gene is TRBJ1-1, the V gene TRBV29-1, with D unclear. The CDR3 DNA reads TGCAGCGGTTCTTCACATTCCAACACTGAAGCTTTCTTT. Encoded protein: CSGSSHSNTEAFF.